The rows below give T cell receptor beta chains drawn from one sample of a study of vaccination effects on CD4 cells after COVID-19. The repertoire was sequenced with immunoSEQ multiplex PCR; TCRdb's copy has only in-frame clones and lacks some. This sample has about 17,000 clones, with nearly 75% found just once. Their cognate antigens are unknown. The material sequenced was CD4+ T cells from PBMCs cultured with SARS-CoV-2 spike peptides, taken after COVID-19 vaccination. These TCRs come from a human donor who had a prior SARS-CoV-2 infection. Both conserved end residues are part of each CDR3. D genes are given only for firm matches. Clone size is given for some rows only: seen once, a few or many times, or a class if the clone is expanded.

v_call: TRBV5-6
clone_size: NA
d_call: TRBD2
j_call: TRBJ2-3
cdr3_aa: CASSFRLAALYF
cdr3_nt: TGTGCCAGCAGCTTCCGACTAGCGGCTTTGTATTTT

v_call: TRBV19
clone_size: few
d_call: NA
j_call: TRBJ1-5
cdr3_aa: CASSIGQLSEPQHF
cdr3_nt: TGTGCCAGTAGTATCGGACAGTTAAGTGAGCCCCAGCATTTT

v_call: TRBV9
clone_size: few
d_call: NA
j_call: TRBJ2-1
cdr3_aa: CASSPGDNEQFF
cdr3_nt: TGTGCCAGCAGCCCAGGGGACAATGAGCAGTTCTTC

v_call: TRBV6-5
clone_size: few
d_call: TRBD1
j_call: TRBJ2-7
cdr3_aa: CASRRQGWSEQYF
cdr3_nt: TGTGCCAGCAGGAGACAGGGGTGGTCCGAGCAGTACTTC

v_call: TRBV27
clone_size: few
d_call: NA
j_call: TRBJ2-7
cdr3_aa: CASSSNREYEQYF
cdr3_nt: TGTGCCAGCAGTTCGAACAGAGAATACGAGCAGTACTTC

v_call: TRBV5-1
clone_size: NA
d_call: TRBD1
j_call: TRBJ2-5
cdr3_aa: CASAWGQAETQYF
cdr3_nt: TGCGCCAGCGCCTGGGGACAGGCGGAGACCCAGTACTTC

v_call: TRBV30
clone_size: NA
d_call: TRBD1
j_call: TRBJ2-5
cdr3_aa: CAWRPGGKTQYF
cdr3_nt: TGTGCCTGGAGACCAGGGGGAAAGACCCAGTACTTC

v_call: TRBV4-2
clone_size: NA
d_call: TRBD2
j_call: TRBJ2-5
cdr3_aa: CASSQGATSGAQETQYF
cdr3_nt: TGTGCCAGCAGCCAAGGGGCGACTAGCGGGGCACAAGAGACCCAGTACTTC

v_call: TRBV5-1
clone_size: NA
d_call: NA
j_call: TRBJ2-1
cdr3_aa: CASSSMQGSYNEQFF
cdr3_nt: TGCGCCAGCAGCTCGATGCAGGGGAGCTACAATGAGCAGTTCTTC

v_call: TRBV27
clone_size: NA
d_call: NA
j_call: TRBJ1-2
cdr3_aa: CASSSHTNYGYTF
cdr3_nt: TGTGCCAGCAGTTCGCACACTAACTATGGCTACACCTTC

v_call: TRBV2
clone_size: few
d_call: NA
j_call: TRBJ1-6
cdr3_aa: CASTPHSSYNSPLHF
cdr3_nt: TGTGCCAGCACCCCACATAGCTCCTATAATTCACCCCTCCACTTT

v_call: TRBV19
clone_size: NA
d_call: NA
j_call: TRBJ2-5
cdr3_aa: CASSIWGLGETQYF
cdr3_nt: TGTGCCAGTAGTATCTGGGGGCTTGGGGAGACCCAGTACTTC

v_call: TRBV5-1
clone_size: NA
d_call: TRBD2
j_call: TRBJ2-1
cdr3_aa: CASSLPAGGHNEQFF
cdr3_nt: TGCGCCAGCAGCTTACCAGCGGGAGGACACAATGAGCAGTTCTTC

v_call: TRBV6-2/TRBV6-3
clone_size: once
d_call: TRBD1
j_call: TRBJ2-7
cdr3_aa: CASSLTGVEQYF
cdr3_nt: TGTGCCAGCAGCCTCACAGGGGTCGAGCAGTACTTC

v_call: TRBV29-1
clone_size: once
d_call: TRBD2
j_call: TRBJ2-1
cdr3_aa: CSVDVGLAGVNPEQFF
cdr3_nt: TGCAGCGTTGATGTCGGACTAGCGGGAGTAAACCCTGAGCAGTTCTTC

v_call: TRBV7-9
clone_size: NA
d_call: TRBD2
j_call: TRBJ2-1
cdr3_aa: CASSFSVTSGSENNEQFF
cdr3_nt: TGTGCCAGCAGCTTTTCTGTTACTAGCGGGAGTGAAAACAATGAGCAGTTCTTC

v_call: TRBV27
clone_size: medium-sized
d_call: TRBD1
j_call: TRBJ2-5
cdr3_aa: CASSFRQGSETQYF
cdr3_nt: TGTGCCAGCAGTTTTCGACAGGGGTCAGAGACCCAGTACTTC

v_call: TRBV15
clone_size: NA
d_call: NA
j_call: TRBJ1-2
cdr3_aa: CATSRESVNYGYTF
cdr3_nt: TGTGCCACCAGCAGAGAATCAGTTAACTATGGCTACACCTTC

v_call: TRBV9
clone_size: NA
d_call: NA
j_call: TRBJ1-5
cdr3_aa: CASGPLDQPQHF
cdr3_nt: TGTGCCAGCGGACCTCTAGATCAGCCCCAGCATTTT

v_call: TRBV25-1
clone_size: NA
d_call: NA
j_call: TRBJ1-4
cdr3_aa: CASSDTGRGDEKLFF
cdr3_nt: TGTGCCAGCAGTGATACAGGGCGGGGTGATGAAAAACTGTTTTTT

v_call: TRBV5-1
clone_size: once
d_call: NA
j_call: TRBJ2-3
cdr3_aa: CASSSADPTDTQYF
cdr3_nt: TGCGCCAGCAGCTCAGCGGACCCCACAGATACGCAGTATTTT

v_call: TRBV12-5
clone_size: NA
d_call: NA
j_call: TRBJ2-5
cdr3_aa: CASGTTLETQYF
cdr3_nt: TGTGCTAGTGGCACTACCTTAGAGACCCAGTACTTC

v_call: TRBV3-1/TRBV3-2
clone_size: few
d_call: NA
j_call: TRBJ1-2
cdr3_aa: CASSRETGSYNYGYTF
cdr3_nt: TGTGCCAGCAGCCGAGAGACCGGGTCCTATAACTATGGCTACACCTTC

v_call: TRBV3-1/TRBV3-2
clone_size: NA
d_call: NA
j_call: TRBJ1-1
cdr3_aa: CASSHLGPGTEAFF
cdr3_nt: TGTGCCAGCAGCCACCTGGGGCCGGGGACTGAAGCTTTCTTT

v_call: TRBV9
clone_size: NA
d_call: NA
j_call: TRBJ2-7
cdr3_aa: CASSVGFSYEQYF
cdr3_nt: TGTGCCAGCAGCGTAGGCTTTTCCTACGAGCAGTACTTC

v_call: TRBV7-9
clone_size: NA
d_call: NA
j_call: TRBJ1-1
cdr3_aa: CASSGNMNTEAFF
cdr3_nt: TGTGCCAGCAGCGGAAATATGAACACTGAAGCTTTCTTT

v_call: TRBV9
clone_size: NA
d_call: TRBD1
j_call: TRBJ2-5
cdr3_aa: CASSVGGQIQETQYF
cdr3_nt: TGTGCCAGCAGCGTAGGGGGACAGATACAAGAGACCCAGTACTTC

v_call: TRBV28
clone_size: NA
d_call: TRBD1
j_call: TRBJ1-5
cdr3_aa: CASSSQTGGNQPQHF
cdr3_nt: TGTGCCAGCAGTTCTCAAACAGGGGGCAATCAGCCCCAGCATTTT

v_call: TRBV6-2/TRBV6-3
clone_size: NA
d_call: NA
j_call: TRBJ1-2
cdr3_aa: CASSYGLYGYTF
cdr3_nt: TGTGCCAGCAGTTACGGCCTCTATGGCTACACCTTC

v_call: TRBV6-5
clone_size: NA
d_call: NA
j_call: TRBJ2-6
cdr3_aa: CASGRHLSGANVLTF
cdr3_nt: TGTGCCAGCGGGAGACACCTCTCTGGGGCCAACGTCCTGACTTTC

v_call: TRBV18
clone_size: NA
d_call: NA
j_call: TRBJ2-3
cdr3_aa: CASSPRLGTDTQYF
cdr3_nt: TGTGCCAGCTCACCACGTCTAGGCACAGATACGCAGTATTTT

v_call: TRBV27
clone_size: NA
d_call: TRBD1
j_call: TRBJ1-1
cdr3_aa: CASSPGTGRSGTEAFF
cdr3_nt: TGTGCCAGCAGTCCGGGGACAGGGAGGTCGGGCACTGAAGCTTTCTTT

v_call: TRBV7-9
clone_size: NA
d_call: TRBD1
j_call: TRBJ1-6
cdr3_aa: CASSLAAFRDRGNSPLHF
cdr3_nt: TGTGCCAGCAGCTTAGCCGCCTTCCGGGACAGGGGAAATTCACCCCTCCACTTT

v_call: TRBV7-3
clone_size: few
d_call: NA
j_call: TRBJ2-1
cdr3_aa: CASSLTAGNEQFF
cdr3_nt: TGTGCCAGCAGCTTAACGGCGGGCAATGAGCAGTTCTTC

v_call: TRBV3-1/TRBV3-2
clone_size: once
d_call: NA
j_call: TRBJ1-1
cdr3_aa: CASSQGGRLSEAFF
cdr3_nt: TGTGCCAGCAGCCAAGGTGGCAGGTTGAGTGAAGCTTTCTTT

v_call: TRBV29-1
clone_size: NA
d_call: TRBD1
j_call: TRBJ2-3
cdr3_aa: CSVEGQDTDTQYF
cdr3_nt: TGCAGCGTTGAGGGACAGGACACAGATACGCAGTATTTT